These 17 T cell receptor beta chains were sequenced from one sample in a study of immune heterogeneity within non-small cell lung tumors. The template for each sample was 600 to 650 ng of genomic DNA, which had been extracted from bulk tumor tissue. Each primary tumor yielded several biopsies, collected far apart from one another at surgery. Samples came from untreated patients having curative surgery for newly diagnosed non-small cell lung cancer. Multiplex PCR (32 V and 13 J primers) was used to amplify the TCR beta CDR3. TCRdb analysed the multiplex PCR reads with MiXCR anew, one entry per CDR3 protein. The sample yields around 15,000 distinct CDR3 sequences, under 35% seen once. Sequencing used lung tumor tissue. The origin of the receptors is a woman aged 50 to 65 with non-small cell lung cancer.

This chain connects TRBV5-1 to TRBJ1-2; 7 bases match TRBD1. V shed 6 bases and J 7 bases; nucleotides not matched to a gene: 12. This CDR3 has 14 amino acids. The germline CDR1 and CDR2 sequences are SGHRS and YFSETQ. The CDR3 sequence: CASTPVGGGSGYTF. The CDR3 DNA reads as TGCGCCAGCACCCCCGTGGGAGGGGGCAGTGGCTACACCTTC.

Note on this clonotype: The junction shows a germline mismatch at one end, possibly a read error. The chain links TRBV3-1 to TRBJ1-2, with D uncertain. CDR3 size: 14 residues. CDR1 and CDR2 from the germline V gene are LGHDT and YNNKEL (reference sequence). The DNA of the CDR3 is TGTGCCAGCATCCAAGATTGGGTTAACTATGGCTACACCTTC. This encodes CASIQDWVNYGYTF.

This clonotype was picked up many times. This sequence joins TRBV30 and TRBJ2-1; D is perhaps TRBD1 (5 bases). Germline V gene data show CDR1 as GTSNPN and CDR2 as SVGIG (reference sequence). The CDR3 has 13 residues. V dropped 0 bases and J dropped 2 bases, with 5 bases sitting between them. In DNA, the CDR3 is TGTGCCTGGAGTGTGGACACCTACAATGAGCAGTTCTTC. Translation gives CAWSVDTYNEQFF. The entire variable domain, with the rest obtained from reference TRBV30 and TRBJ2-1, is as follows: SQTIHQWPATLVQPVGSPLSLECTVEGTSNPNLYWYRQAAGRGLQLLFYSVGIGQISSEVPQNLSASRPQDRQFILSSKKLLLSDSGFYLCAWSVDTYNEQFFGPGTRLTVL.

Regarding this clonotype: Because the CDR3 is missing its conserved closing phenylalanine or tryptophan, this is likely a read error. The CDR3 DNA is TGCGCCAGCAGCTTAGAAGGGACAGGGAATCAGCCCCAGCATTCT. Residues: CASSLEGTGNQPQHS. The chain recombines TRBV5-1 with TRBJ1-5; TRBD1 matches at 9 bases. This CDR3 region has 15 residues. The J segment lost 4 bases and the V segment lost 2 bases, leaving 4 bases of the junction unmatched. Germline V lookup: CDR1 SGHRS, CDR2 YFSETQ.

The gene calls are TRBV6-2 or TRBV6-3 and TRBJ2-1; 13 nucleotides agree with TRBD2. This CDR3 is 15 amino acids long. J lost 9 bases, V lost 6 bases, and 8 bases had no gene match. The germline V gene encodes CDR1 MNHEY and CDR2 SVGEGT. The CDR3 sequence is CASRSGLAGASEQFF. In DNA, the CDR3 is TGTGCCAGCAGAAGCGGACTAGCGGGAGCCAGTGAGCAGTTCTTC.

The sample holds many counts of this clonotype. The chain uses TRBV10-3 and TRBJ1-1; D gene uncertain. Germline CDR1 is ENHRY and CDR2 is SYGVKD. The CDR3 is made up of 14 amino acids. Trimming removed 3 bases at V and 0 bases at J, with 8 bases between. CDR3 loop: CAISEAQMNTEAFF. In nucleotides, the CDR3 is TGTGCCATCAGTGAAGCTCAGATGAACACTGAAGCTTTCTTT.

The chain carries TRBV5-4 and TRBJ2-3; D tentatively fits TRBD1 or TRBD2 (6 bases each). The V and J ends lost 3 bases and 1 base respectively, with 15 bases between them. The CDR3 covers 16 residues. Germline CDR1 is SGHNT and CDR2 is YYREEE (reference sequence). CDR3 protein: CASSWGAPAGTDTQYF. The CDR3 coding sequence is TGTGCCAGCAGCTGGGGGGCCCCCGCGGGCACAGATACGCAGTATTTT.

This clonotype was picked up many times. The chain is built from TRBV7-6 and TRBJ2-7, with 9 bases fitting TRBD1. Germline V gene data show CDR1 as SGHVS and CDR2 as FNYEAQ. Unmatched junction bases numbered 12, after V lost 5 bases and J lost 4 bases. The CDR3 is made up of 16 amino acids. Here the CDR3 reads CASSPLQGAFFYEQYF. The CDR3 DNA is TGTGCCAGCAGCCCGTTACAGGGGGCGTTTTTTTACGAGCAGTACTTC.

This clonotype was found many times. V is TRBV30 and J is TRBJ1-1; D call uncertain. Trimming removed 4 bases at V and 0 bases at J, with 9 bases between. The CDR3 covers 13 residues. The germline CDR1 and CDR2 sequences are GTSNPN and SVGIG (reference sequence). The CDR3 DNA is TGTGCCTGGAAGTCTCAAATGAACACTGAAGCTTTCTTT. This codes for CAWKSQMNTEAFF. Full variable domain (missing parts from reference TRBV30 and TRBJ1-1): SQTIHQWPATLVQPVGSPLSLECTVEGTSNPNLYWYRQAAGRGLQLLFYSVGIGQISSEVPQNLSASRPQDRQFILSSKKLLLSDSGFYLCAWKSQMNTEAFFGQGTRLTVV.

This clonotype was seen only a few times. Germline and junction disagree at one end, which may indicate a read error. This sequence joins TRBV30 and TRBJ1-4; 10 bases agree with TRBD1. Germline CDR1 reads GTSNPN; CDR2 reads SVGIG (reference sequence). CDR3 length: 15 amino acids. CDR3 loop: CPWRETGGIGEKLFF. Here the CDR3 DNA reads TGTCCCTGGAGGGAGACAGGGGGCATAGGGGAAAAACTGTTTTTT.

The chain uses TRBV18 and TRBJ1-1; D may be TRBD1 (6 bases). Trimming pared 4 bases from V and 4 bases from J, leaving 10 bases between. The CDR3 sequence is 13 residues long. CDR1 is KGHSH and CDR2 is LQKENI in the germline V gene. The CDR3 nucleotides read TGTGCCAGCTCACTCTCACAGGGCACTGAAGCTTTCTTT. This encodes CASSLSQGTEAFF.

This clonotype was seen only a few times. The chain employs TRBV20-1 and TRBJ2-5; possible D gene TRBD2, 6 bases. The CDR3 spans 13 residues. V gave up 0 bases and J gave up 4 bases, with 9 bases separating them. Looked up from germline, CDR1 is DFQATT and CDR2 is SNEGSKA (reference sequence). CDR3 sequence: CSAREGLRETQYF. CDR3 DNA: TGCAGTGCTAGAGAGGGACTGAGAGAGACCCAGTACTTC.

This clonotype has just a few counts. The chain recombines TRBV9 with TRBJ2-3; TRBD1 aligns across 7 bases. From germline, CDR1 is SGDLS and CDR2 YYNGEE. V dropped 0 bases and J dropped 13; count of bases not matched to a gene: 5. The CDR3 is 12 residues long. CDR3: CASSVEDRVKYF. The CDR3 nucleotides read TGTGCCAGCAGCGTAGAAGACAGGGTCAAGTATTTT.

The CDR3 nucleotides are TGTGCCACACGACTAGAGAGCACAGATACGCAGTATTTT. It codes for CATRLESTDTQYF. The gene calls are TRBV2 and TRBJ2-3, with a tentative D call TRBD2 (6 bases). This CDR3 region has 13 residues. V lost 10 bases and J lost 0, with 11 bases in between. Germline V gives CDR1 SNHLY, CDR2 FYNNEI. Combining the CDR3 with reference TRBV2 and TRBJ2-3 gives the whole variable domain EPEVTQTPSHQVTQMGQEVILRCVPISNHLYFYWYRQILGQKVEFLVSFYNNEISEKSEIFDDQFSVERPDGSNFTLKIRSTKLEDSAMYFCATRLESTDTQYFGPGTRLTVL.

This clonotype was detected ten times or more. This chain links TRBV7-9 with TRBJ2-7; D is uncertain. Germline loops: CDR1 SEHNR, CDR2 FQNEAQ (reference sequence). With 5 bases removed from V and 3 bases from J, the gap between germline ends came to 5 bases. This CDR3 is built from 11 residues. CDR3 protein: CASSPYYEQYF. In nucleotides, the CDR3 is TGTGCCAGCAGCCCTTACTACGAGCAGTACTTC.

The sample holds a few counts of this clonotype. The rearrangement uses TRBV28 and TRBJ1-1, with D possibly matching TRBD1 (6 bases). V gave up 6 bases and J gave up 1 base, with 21 bases separating them. The CDR3 length is 17 residues. Germline CDR1 is MDHEN and CDR2 is SYDVKM. CDR3 protein: CASSYLGGGGPNTEAFF. CDR3 in DNA: TGTGCCAGCAGCTACTTAGGAGGGGGGGGGCCGAACACTGAAGCTTTCTTT. The entire variable domain, with the rest obtained from reference TRBV28 and TRBJ1-1, is as follows: DVKVTQSSRYLVKRTGEKVFLECVQDMDHENMFWYRQDPGLGLRLIYFSYDVKMKEKGDIPEGYSVSREKKERFSLILESASTNQTSMYLCASSYLGGGGPNTEAFFGQGTRLTVV.

Concerning this clonotype: The conserved final phenylalanine or tryptophan is absent from the CDR3, which likely points to a read error. No DNA is shown, since the ends of the CDR3 on it are uncertain; the CDR3 is the one TCRdb lists. The chain couples TRBV2 to TRBJ2-3; the table's D call, TRBD1, was not checked against the DNA. Germline CDR1 and CDR2: SNHLY and FYNNEI. Counting both end residues, the CDR3 totals 15 amino acids. CDR3 sequence reads: CASNGDATYEQYFGP.